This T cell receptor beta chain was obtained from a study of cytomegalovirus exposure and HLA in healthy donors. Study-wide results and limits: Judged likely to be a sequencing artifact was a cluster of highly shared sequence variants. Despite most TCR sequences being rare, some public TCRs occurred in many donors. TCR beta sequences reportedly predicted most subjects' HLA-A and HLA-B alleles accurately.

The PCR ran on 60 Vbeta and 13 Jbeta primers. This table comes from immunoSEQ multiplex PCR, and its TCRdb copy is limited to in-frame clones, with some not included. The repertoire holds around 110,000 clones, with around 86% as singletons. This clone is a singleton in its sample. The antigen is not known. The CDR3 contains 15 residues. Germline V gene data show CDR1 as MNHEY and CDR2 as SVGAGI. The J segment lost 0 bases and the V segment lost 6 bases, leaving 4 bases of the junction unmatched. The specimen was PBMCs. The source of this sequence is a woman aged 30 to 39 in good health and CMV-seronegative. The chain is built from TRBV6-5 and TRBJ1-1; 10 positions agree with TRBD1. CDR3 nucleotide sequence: TGTGCCAGCAGGCCCGGACAGGGGGTGAACACTGAAGCTTTCTTT. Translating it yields CASRPGQGVNTEAFF.